This T cell receptor beta chain originates from a study of T cells after yellow fever vaccination. Many counts were recorded for this clonotype. Its target is not known. The CDR3 runs 15 residues. Germline V gene sequence: CDR1 MGHRA, CDR2 YSYEKL. The V and J ends lost 1 base and 0 bases respectively, with 9 bases between them. General study results and limits: Faster peaking, at day 5 versus 15, marked a secondary response that was weaker. Post-booster reappearance was seen for most primary-vaccination clones (around 96% CD4, around 89% CD8).

Via MiXCR, TCRdb re-called the 5' RACE reads, giving one row per CDR3 protein. This sample has 300,000 or so distinct CDR3 sequences; approximately 4% occur once, and the top ten carry around 24%. The sequence derives from a man between 18 and 35 years old who received the YFV17D yellow fever vaccine. The J gene is TRBJ2-5, the V gene TRBV4-1; D call uncertain. This specimen was PBMCs, taken 5 days after the yellow fever booster vaccination. The CDR3 nucleotides read TGCGCCAGCAGCCAAGTGTTGACGGACCAAGAGACCCAGTACTTC. It specifies CASSQVLTDQETQYF.